The next 27 T cell receptor beta chains were all read from a single sample in a study of blood T cell repertoires in COVID-19. The protocol was immunoSEQ multiplex PCR, while the TCRdb copy is restricted to in-frame clones and leaves out a portion. The data show a few hundred thousand clones, roughly nine tenths seen once. Sequenced: peripheral blood. The source is a woman in her 30s with COVID-19, enrolled during active disease.

This clone has just one count. The chain couples TRBV27 to TRBJ2-7; the match to TRBD1 covers 7 bases. Germline-derived CDR1 and CDR2 are MNHEY and SMNVEV (reference sequence). The CDR3 length is 15 residues. Unmatched junction bases numbered 7, after V lost 5 bases and J lost 0 bases. In DNA, the CDR3 is TGTGCCAGCAGTCCTCCGACAGGGTTCTCCTACGAGCAGTACGTC. Its protein product is CASSPPTGFSYEQYV.

In nucleotides, the CDR3 is TGTGCCAGCAGTCCGGTCTCCACTGAAGCTTTCTTT. It codes for CASSPVSTEAFF. V usage is TRBV12-3 or TRBV12-4 and J usage is TRBJ1-1; no firm D call. With 5 bases removed from V and 4 bases from J, the gap between germline ends came to 8 bases. CDR3 length: 12 amino acids.

V is TRBV4-1 and J is TRBJ2-1; a possible D gene is TRBD1 (6 bases). Trimming took 0 bases from V and 4 from J, leaving 16 bases between them. The germline V gene has CDR1 MGHRA and CDR2 YSYEKL. This CDR3 is 17 amino acids long. The CDR3 loop is CASSQDGGTMRYNEQFF. DNA for the CDR3: TGCGCCAGCAGCCAAGATGGGGGCACCATGCGATACAATGAGCAGTTCTTC.

This clone was counted only a few times. V gene TRBV18 combines with J gene TRBJ1-1; D ambiguous. This CDR3 is built from 13 residues. Trimming stripped 3 bases from V and 0 bases from J, with 5 bases between. CDR1 and CDR2 (germline): KGHSH, LQKENI. The CDR3 DNA sequence: TGTGCCAGCTCACCGGGCCTGAACACTGAAGCTTTCTTT. Residues: CASSPGLNTEAFF.

This chain links TRBV6-5 with TRBJ1-4; D not certain. The CDR3 length is 15 residues. Trimming left V 5 bases short and J 2 bases short, with 12 bases between. The germline V gene encodes CDR1 MNHEY and CDR2 SVGAGI. In DNA, the CDR3 is TGTGCCAGCAGTAAAACCCTCAGGACTAATGAAAAACTGTTTTTT. Its protein is CASSKTLRTNEKLFF.

The chain couples TRBV5-5 to TRBJ2-7; D possibly corresponds to TRBD2 (6 bases). V lost 1 base and J 4 bases, leaving 15 bases between the germline ends. This CDR3 is 15 amino acids long. CDR1 is SGHKS, CDR2 YYEKEE, per germline (reference sequence). CDR3 sequence: CASSLRGLGGYEQYV. In DNA form, the CDR3 reads TGTGCCAGCAGCTTGAGGGGTCTGGGGGGTTACGAGCAGTACGTC.

J is TRBJ1-5 and V is TRBV23-1; 7 bases are a match to TRBD1. TRBV23-1 carries the ORF label, with uncertain function. CDR3 length equals 19 residues. Trimming cost V 6 bases and J 0 bases; bases outside gene matches: 17. CDR3 amino acids: CASRHNPGQTYTSNQPQHF. CDR3 nucleotides: TGCGCCAGCAGACATAATCCGGGACAGACTTATACTAGCAATCAGCCCCAGCATTTT.

This clone was counted only a few times. The chain is built from TRBV2 and TRBJ1-5; D gene ambiguous. This CDR3 comprises 13 residues. Germline-derived CDR1 and CDR2 are SNHLY and FYNNEI. Between the trimmed V and J ends, which lost 6 bases and 0 bases, there was a span of 6 bases. The CDR3 is CASRLHSNQPQHF. As DNA, the CDR3 is TGTGCCAGCAGACTCCATAGCAATCAGCCCCAGCATTTT.

V is TRBV5-5 and J is TRBJ1-3; 9 bases are a match to TRBD1. The CDR3 is 16 amino acids. Per the germline V gene, CDR1 is SGHKS and CDR2 is YYEKEE (reference sequence). Trimming at V came to 0 bases and at J to 2 bases, leaving 3 bases not matched to a gene. The CDR3 loop is CASSLDRTGAGNTIYF. CDR3 in DNA: TGTGCCAGCAGCTTGGACCGGACAGGGGCTGGAAACACCATATATTTT.

This clone was detected once. The chain joins TRBV19 to TRBJ2-2; no definite D call. CDR3 size: 11 residues. From germline, CDR1 is LNHDA and CDR2 SQIVND (reference sequence). V lost 6 bases to trimming and J lost 6 bases, with 5 bases between them. The CDR3 region is CASRTSGELFF. CDR3 in DNA: TGTGCCAGTAGAACATCCGGGGAGCTGTTTTTT.

The chain uses TRBV18 and TRBJ1-2; tentative D call: TRBD1 (5 bases). The V end was cut by 3 bases, the J end by 6 bases, with 14 bases between. In germline, CDR1 is KGHSH, CDR2 LQKENI. CDR3 length equals 14 residues. The CDR3 protein is CASSPSGGWDGYTF. CDR3 coding DNA: TGTGCCAGCTCACCGTCGGGGGGTTGGGATGGCTACACCTTC.

The chain combines TRBV6-2 or TRBV6-3 with TRBJ2-7, with a weak D call TRBD2 (6 bases). Germline V CDR1 and CDR2: MNHEY, SVGEGT. Trimming left V 5 bases short and J 3 bases short, with 14 bases between. The CDR3 is made up of 14 amino acids. CDR3 in amino acids: CASSPEYSGYEQYV. In DNA, the CDR3 is TGTGCCAGCAGTCCCGAGTATAGCGGCTACGAGCAGTACGTC.

CDR3 sequence (DNA): TGTGCCAGCAGCTTAGCGGGGCAGCCACCCAATGAGCAGTTCTTC. Protein: CASSLAGQPPNEQFF. V usage is TRBV7-6 and J usage is TRBJ2-1; a possible D gene is TRBD1 (5 bases). Germline assignment: CDR1 SGHVS and CDR2 FNYEAQ. This CDR3 contains 15 residues. V was pared by 0 bases and J by 6 bases, with 12 bases between. Full variable domain (outside the CDR3, taken from reference TRBV7-6 and TRBJ2-1): GAGVSQSPRYKVTKRGQDVALRCDPISGHVSLYWYRQALGQGPEFLTYFNYEAQQDKSGLPNDRFSAERPEGSISTLTIQRTEQRDSAMYRCASSLAGQPPNEQFFGPGTRLTVL.

The chain is built from TRBV9 and TRBJ2-3; 11 bases agree with TRBD2. Trimming took 0 bases from V and 4 from J; bases not matched to a gene: 4. The CDR3 length is 16 residues. Germline V gene sequence: CDR1 SGDLS, CDR2 YYNGEE. The CDR3 coding sequence is TGTGCCAGCAGCGTAGTCTTAGCGGGGGGGCCAGATACGCAGTATTTT. The encoded protein is CASSVVLAGGPDTQYF.

The sample holds a few counts of this clone. The chain employs TRBV7-8 and TRBJ1-2; no clear D. Germline CDR1 reads SGHVS; CDR2 reads FQNEAQ. This CDR3 is 15 amino acids long. Trimming removed 1 base at V and 3 bases at J, with 12 bases between. The CDR3 sequence: CASSLDGATDYGYTF. In nucleotides, the CDR3 is TGTGCCAGCAGCTTAGACGGTGCCACTGACTATGGCTACACCTTC.

This clone showed up just once. The chain joins TRBV11-3 to TRBJ2-3; 8 bases match TRBD2. The CDR3 loop spans 17 amino acids. CDR1 is SGHNT and CDR2 is YENEEA in the germline V gene. Losses at the gene ends were 5 bases for V and 4 bases for J; bases not matched to a gene: 14. In DNA, the CDR3 is TGTGCCAGCAGCGCGGGGGGAGCGGGAGTAATCTCAGATACGCAGTATTTT. It translates to CASSAGGAGVISDTQYF.

V and J are TRBV3-1 (or the pseudogene TRBV3-2) and TRBJ2-5; possibly TRBD2 for D (5 bases). Germline V gives CDR1 LGHDT, CDR2 YNNKEL (reference sequence). Trimming took 2 bases from V and 5 from J, leaving 6 bases between them. The CDR3 length is 12 residues. CDR3 bases: TGTGCCAGCAGCCAATTAGCGGAGACCCAGTACTTC. This sequence encodes CASSQLAETQYF.

CDR3 in amino acids: CASSTYRGANSPLHF. In nucleotides, the CDR3 is TGTGCCAGCAGTACCTACAGGGGGGCGAATTCACCCCTCCACTTT. V usage is TRBV6-5 and J usage is TRBJ1-6; TRBD1 agrees at 8 bases. V gave up 5 bases and J gave up 7 bases; unmatched junction bases: 7. Germline V gene data show CDR1 as MNHEY and CDR2 as SVGAGI. The CDR3 totals 15 residues.

This sequence joins TRBV6-2 or TRBV6-3 and TRBJ1-5; 8 bases match TRBD1. The germline V gene has CDR1 MNHEY and CDR2 SVGEGT. V dropped 5 bases and J dropped 0; count of bases not matched to a gene: 6. CDR3 size: 16 residues. The CDR3 sequence is CASSPTGGDSNQPQHF. The CDR3 nucleotides are TGTGCCAGCAGTCCAACAGGGGGTGATAGCAATCAGCCCCAGCATTTT.

The V call is TRBV7-2, the J call TRBJ2-2; 10 nucleotides match TRBD1. V dropped 5 bases and J dropped 7; count of bases not matched to a gene: 4. Germline CDR1 and CDR2: SGHTA and FQGNSA. The CDR3 runs 14 residues. The DNA for the CDR3 is TGTACCAGCAGCCTGACAGGGGGCGGCGGGGAGCTGTTTTTT. Encoded protein: CTSSLTGGGGELFF.

J is TRBJ2-4 and V is TRBV7-2; 8 bases align to TRBD2. CDR3 length: 16 residues. V gave up 0 bases and J gave up 6 bases; unmatched junction bases: 7. Germline V gene data show CDR1 as SGHTA and CDR2 as FQGNSA. Written as DNA, the CDR3 is TGTGCCAGCAGCTTAGCGACGAGCGGGAGAAGAAACATTCAGTACTTC. Translated, it gives CASSLATSGRRNIQYF. The full variable domain, rest sourced from reference TRBV7-2 and TRBJ2-4, is GAGVSQSPSNKVTEKGKDVELRCDPISGHTALYWYRQSLGQGLEFLIYFQGNSAPDKSGLPSDRFSAERTGGSVSTLTIQRTQQEDSAVYLCASSLATSGRRNIQYFGAGTRLSVL.

The chain recombines TRBV19 with TRBJ1-2; the match to TRBD1 covers 11 bases. The CDR3 extends over 14 amino acids. J gave up 8 bases and V 7 bases, and 9 bases lay outside the gene matches. Germline V gene sequence: CDR1 LNHDA, CDR2 SQIVND (reference sequence). CDR3 amino acids: CASNPGQGDGGYTF. In nucleotides, the CDR3 is TGTGCCAGTAATCCGGGACAGGGGGATGGAGGCTACACCTTC.

The V call is TRBV11-2, the J call TRBJ2-3, with D possibly TRBD1 on 6 matching bases. V lost 1 base and J lost 1, with 9 bases in between. Germline CDR1 reads SGHAT; CDR2 reads FQNNGV. This CDR3 has 15 amino acids. This chain's CDR3 is CASSLGGGGTDTQYF. The CDR3 DNA sequence: TGTGCCAGCAGCTTAGGAGGGGGTGGCACAGATACGCAGTATTTT.

This clone was seen only once. The chain employs TRBV20-1 and TRBJ2-7; 9 bases are a match to TRBD1. The CDR3 runs to 12 residues. Germline V gene data show CDR1 as DFQATT and CDR2 as SNEGSKA (reference sequence). V was clipped by 4 bases and J by 6 bases; unmatched bases: 4. CDR3: CSANDRGSEQYF. The CDR3 nucleotides read TGCAGTGCTAATGACAGGGGGAGCGAGCAGTACTTC.

The V gene is TRBV6-4, the J gene TRBJ2-3; D is uncertain. This CDR3 is 13 amino acids long. Trimming cost V 8 bases and J 2 bases, with 11 bases left between them. From germline, CDR1 is MRHNA and CDR2 SNTAGT. The CDR3 here is CASPHLYTDTQYF. For the CDR3, the DNA is TGTGCCAGCCCCCACTTATACACAGATACGCAGTATTTT.

The chain uses TRBV5-1 and TRBJ1-6; 7 positions agree with TRBD1. The V and J ends lost 0 bases and 7 bases, in that order; junction bases with no gene match: 7. This CDR3 is built from 16 residues. The V gene's germline CDR1 is SGHRS and CDR2 YFSETQ. The CDR3: CASSLAYRGRNSPLHF. The CDR3 DNA is TGCGCCAGCAGCTTGGCCTACAGGGGAAGAAATTCACCCCTCCACTTT.

The chain joins TRBV9 to TRBJ2-1; 7 nucleotides align to TRBD1. The CDR3 spans 12 residues. Germline V gene lookup returns CDR1 SGDLS and CDR2 YYNGEE. V lost 4 bases, J lost 10 bases, and 5 bases stayed unmatched. The CDR3 DNA sequence: TGTGCCAGCAGCCCCCGGGACAGCGAGCAGTTCTTC. Residues: CASSPRDSEQFF.